This TCR beta chain was identified in a study of blood T cell repertoires in COVID-19. Looking at the study overall: The origin of the acute and convalescent COVID-19 samples was the United States, Italy and Spain. PBMCs, B-cell-depleted T cells, or T cells were the source of the cDNA or gDNA that made up the material.

Original processing methods: Amplification with reference gene primers provided the estimates of nucleated cell counts. Profiled with immunoSEQ multiplex PCR; TCRdb holds only in-frame clones, not every one. That table furnishes V, J and clone size, whereas the DNA furnished D and trimming. The table has 250,000 to 300,000 clones, approximately 90% seen once. V dropped 3 bases and J dropped 5 bases, with 19 bases sitting between them. This CDR3 has 15 residues. Germline V gene data show CDR1 as SQVTM and CDR2 as ANQGSEA. The chain joins TRBV29-1 to TRBJ2-5; D is perhaps TRBD2 (5 bases). The sample consisted of peripheral blood. This TCR was sampled from a woman aged 55-70 years with acute or convalescent COVID-19. The CDR3 DNA reads TGCAGCGTTGAGAGGACTCCGTTGGGGAAGGAGACCCAGTACTTC. It encodes CSVERTPLGKETQYF.